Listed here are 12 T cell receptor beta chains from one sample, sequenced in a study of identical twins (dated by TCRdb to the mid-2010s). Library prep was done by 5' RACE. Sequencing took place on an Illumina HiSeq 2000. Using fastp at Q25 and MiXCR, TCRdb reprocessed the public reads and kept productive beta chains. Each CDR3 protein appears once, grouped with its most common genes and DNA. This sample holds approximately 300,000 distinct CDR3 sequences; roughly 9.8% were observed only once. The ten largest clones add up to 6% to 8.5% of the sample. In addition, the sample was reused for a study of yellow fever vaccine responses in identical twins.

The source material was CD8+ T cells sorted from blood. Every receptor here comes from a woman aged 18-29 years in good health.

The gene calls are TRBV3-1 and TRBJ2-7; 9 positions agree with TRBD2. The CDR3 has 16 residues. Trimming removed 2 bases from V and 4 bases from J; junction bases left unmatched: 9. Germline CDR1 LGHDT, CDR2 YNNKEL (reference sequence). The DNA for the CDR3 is TGTGCCAGCAGCCAATCCCCTAGCGGGGAAACATACGAGCAGTACTTC. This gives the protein CASSQSPSGETYEQYF.

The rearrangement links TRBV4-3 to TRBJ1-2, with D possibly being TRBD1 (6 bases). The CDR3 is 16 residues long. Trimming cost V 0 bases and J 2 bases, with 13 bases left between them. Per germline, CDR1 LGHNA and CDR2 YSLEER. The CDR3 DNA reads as TGCGCCAGCAGCCAAGAGCCCGGGACACTCAACTATGGCTACACCTTC. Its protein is CASSQEPGTLNYGYTF.

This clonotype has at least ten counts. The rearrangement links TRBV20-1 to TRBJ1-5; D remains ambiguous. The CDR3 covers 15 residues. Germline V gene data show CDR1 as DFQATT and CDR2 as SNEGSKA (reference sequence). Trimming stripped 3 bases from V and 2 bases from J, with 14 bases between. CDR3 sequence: CSASYEVAGNQPQHF. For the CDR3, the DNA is TGCAGTGCTAGCTACGAGGTTGCAGGCAATCAGCCCCAGCATTTT.

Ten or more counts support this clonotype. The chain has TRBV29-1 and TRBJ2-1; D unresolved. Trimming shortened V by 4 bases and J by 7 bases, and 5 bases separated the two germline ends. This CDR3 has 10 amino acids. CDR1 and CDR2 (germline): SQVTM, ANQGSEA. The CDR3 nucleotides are TGCAGCGTTGCCAGTAATGAGCAGTTCTTC. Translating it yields CSVASNEQFF.

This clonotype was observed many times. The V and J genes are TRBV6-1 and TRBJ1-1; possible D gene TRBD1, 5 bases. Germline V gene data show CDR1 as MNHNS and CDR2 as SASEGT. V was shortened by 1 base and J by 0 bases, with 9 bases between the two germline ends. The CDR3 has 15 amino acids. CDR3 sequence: CASSEVFRVNTEAFF. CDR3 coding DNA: TGTGCCAGCAGTGAAGTGTTCAGGGTGAACACTGAAGCTTTCTTT.

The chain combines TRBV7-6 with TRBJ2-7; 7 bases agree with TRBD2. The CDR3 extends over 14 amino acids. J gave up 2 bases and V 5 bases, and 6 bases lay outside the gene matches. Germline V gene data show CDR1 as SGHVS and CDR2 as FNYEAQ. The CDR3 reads CASSPYGGTYEQYF. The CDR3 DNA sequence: TGTGCCAGCAGCCCCTACGGGGGGACCTACGAGCAGTACTTC.

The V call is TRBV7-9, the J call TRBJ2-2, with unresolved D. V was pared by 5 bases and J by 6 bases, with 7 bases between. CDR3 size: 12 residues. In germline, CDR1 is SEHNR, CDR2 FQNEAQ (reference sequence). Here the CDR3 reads CASSHLPGELFF. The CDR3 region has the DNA TGTGCCAGCAGCCACCTTCCCGGGGAGCTGTTTTTT.

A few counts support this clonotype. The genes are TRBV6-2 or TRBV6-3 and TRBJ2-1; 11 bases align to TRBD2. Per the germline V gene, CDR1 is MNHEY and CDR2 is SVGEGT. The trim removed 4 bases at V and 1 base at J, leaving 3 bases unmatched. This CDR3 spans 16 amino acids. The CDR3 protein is CASSFRLAGSYNEQFF. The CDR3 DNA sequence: TGTGCCAGCAGTTTTCGACTAGCGGGATCCTACAATGAGCAGTTCTTC.

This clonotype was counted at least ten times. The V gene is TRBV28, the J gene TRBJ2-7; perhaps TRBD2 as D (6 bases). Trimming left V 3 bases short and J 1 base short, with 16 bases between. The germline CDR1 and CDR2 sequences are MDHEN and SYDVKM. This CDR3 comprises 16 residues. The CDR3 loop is CASSLVAVGGSYEQYF. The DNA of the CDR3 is TGTGCCAGCAGTTTGGTCGCTGTGGGGGGTTCCTACGAGCAGTACTTC.

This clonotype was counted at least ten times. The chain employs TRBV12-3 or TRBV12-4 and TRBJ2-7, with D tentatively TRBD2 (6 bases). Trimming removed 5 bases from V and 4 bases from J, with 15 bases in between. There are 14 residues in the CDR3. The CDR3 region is CASSDLGGGYEQYF. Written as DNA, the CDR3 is TGTGCCAGCAGTGACCTGGGAGGCGGATACGAGCAGTACTTC.

This CDR3 is CSASAGGLGNEQFF. In DNA, the CDR3 is TGCAGTGCTAGTGCGGGGGGGTTAGGCAATGAGCAGTTCTTC. The V call is TRBV20-1, the J call TRBJ2-1; 9 bases align to TRBD2. The CDR3 is made up of 14 amino acids. CDR1 DFQATT and CDR2 SNEGSKA come from the germline V gene (reference sequence). Trimming removed 3 bases from V and 6 bases from J; junction bases left unmatched: 6.

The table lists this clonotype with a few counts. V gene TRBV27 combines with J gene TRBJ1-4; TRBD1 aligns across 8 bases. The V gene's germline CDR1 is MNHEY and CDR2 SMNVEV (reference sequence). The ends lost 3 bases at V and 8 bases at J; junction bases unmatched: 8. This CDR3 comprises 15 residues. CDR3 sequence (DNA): TGTGCCAGCAGTTTGCACAGGGGGTTGGAAGAAAAACTGTTTTTT. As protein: CASSLHRGLEEKLFF.